This section outlines one TCR beta chain sequence together with its context. This clonotype occurred a few times. This clone's antigen is unknown. It has no much larger one-base neighbor in the sample; base qualities were not kept. Reading the germline V gene (reference sequence) gives CDR1 DFQATT and CDR2 SNEGSKA. A distance of 7 bases separates the germline ends of V and J, which lose 1 base and 2 bases respectively. CDR3 length: 13 amino acids, cysteine to phenylalanine. Only the CDR3 DNA is retained, 39 bases long and in frame from the first base. The instrument given in TCRdb is Illumina MiSeq. Quantitative 5'-RACE with molecular barcodes was used to prepare TCR beta libraries. In the original analysis: A new computational method, built on a probabilistic model of VDJ rearrangement, was used to identify disease-linked TCR variants. TCRdb reprocessing: public reads trimmed at Q25 with fastp, clones called with MiXCR, in-frame beta chains kept. Duplicate CDR3 protein sequences are folded into a single record with the most common DNA and genes. These V and J calls rely on TCRdb rather than the paper's analysis. The table for this sample lists 30,000 to 45,000 distinct CDR3 sequences; approximately 15% of them were counted only once. The ten largest clones represent 35% to 50% of the sample.

The data stem from a study of CD8 T cells in ankylosing spondylitis (dated by TCRdb to between 2016 and 2019). Background for the entire study: The study set out to find disease-linked TCR variants by profiling T cell receptor beta repertoires in ankylosing spondylitis patients and healthy donors. In total, the full study cohort was made up of about 99 healthy donors and some 26 ankylosing spondylitis patients. Peripheral blood samples were taken, and synovial fluid was additionally collected from ankylosing spondylitis patients.

Here is what the overall study found, with its caveats: Blood from ankylosing spondylitis patients appeared to be characterized by a TCR beta motif composed of eight highly homologous amino acid variants. In peripheral blood, the disease-linked clones were found at relatively low frequencies and had a CD8+ phenotype. Significant enrichment of the disease-linked clones was reported in matched synovial fluid samples from ankylosing spondylitis patients. Some motif variants were previously reported in synovial fluid and blood of reactive arthritis patients, suggesting common disease-initiation mechanisms.

This TCR was sampled from a male donor with ankylosing spondylitis or in good health (not recorded which). The V and J genes are TRBV20-1 and TRBJ2-3, with the D gene not confidently named. The specimen sequenced was blood. DNA sequence: TGCAGTGCTAGAGTGGACCACACAGATACGCAGTATTTT. It translates to CSARVDHTDTQYF.